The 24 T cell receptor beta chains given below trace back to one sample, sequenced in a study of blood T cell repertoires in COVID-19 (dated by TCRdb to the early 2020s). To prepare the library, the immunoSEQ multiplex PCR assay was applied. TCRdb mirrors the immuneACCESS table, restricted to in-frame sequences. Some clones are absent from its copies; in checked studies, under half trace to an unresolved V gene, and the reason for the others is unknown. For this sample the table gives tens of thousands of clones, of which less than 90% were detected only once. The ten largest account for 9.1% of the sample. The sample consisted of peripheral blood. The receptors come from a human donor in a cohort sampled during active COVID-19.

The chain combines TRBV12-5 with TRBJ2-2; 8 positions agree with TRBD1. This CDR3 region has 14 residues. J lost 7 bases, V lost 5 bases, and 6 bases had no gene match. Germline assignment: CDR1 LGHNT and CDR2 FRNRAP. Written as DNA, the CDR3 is TGTGCTAGTGGTCCCGGGACAGGAGGCGGGGAGCTGTTTTTT. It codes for CASGPGTGGGELFF.

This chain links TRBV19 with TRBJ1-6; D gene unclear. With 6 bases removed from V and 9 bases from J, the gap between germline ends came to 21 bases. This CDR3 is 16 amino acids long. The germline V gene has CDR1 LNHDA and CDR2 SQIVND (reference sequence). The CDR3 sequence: CASSQVNAWVGSPLHF. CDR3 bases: TGTGCCAGTAGCCAGGTCAATGCATGGGTCGGTTCACCCCTCCACTTT.

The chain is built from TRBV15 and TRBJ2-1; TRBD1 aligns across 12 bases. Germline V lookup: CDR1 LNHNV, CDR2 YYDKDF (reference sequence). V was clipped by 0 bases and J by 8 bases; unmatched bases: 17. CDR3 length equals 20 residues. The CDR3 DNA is TGTGCCACCAGCAGAGATAGTTGGGTCGGTGGGGACAGGGGGCTGGATGAGCAGTTCTTC. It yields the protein CATSRDSWVGGDRGLDEQFF.

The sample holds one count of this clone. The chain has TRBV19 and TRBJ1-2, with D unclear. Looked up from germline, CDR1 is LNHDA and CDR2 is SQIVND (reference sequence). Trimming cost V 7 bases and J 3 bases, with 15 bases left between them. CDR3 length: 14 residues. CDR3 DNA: TGTGCCAGTATTGATGGTCCGGCGGACTATGGCTACACCTTC. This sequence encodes CASIDGPADYGYTF.

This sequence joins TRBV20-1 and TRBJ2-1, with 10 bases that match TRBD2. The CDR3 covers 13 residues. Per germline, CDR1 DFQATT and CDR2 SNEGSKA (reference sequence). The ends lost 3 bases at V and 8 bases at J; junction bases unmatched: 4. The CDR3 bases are TGCAGTGCTAGTCTAGCGGGGGTGGATGAGCAGTTCTTC. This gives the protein CSASLAGVDEQFF.

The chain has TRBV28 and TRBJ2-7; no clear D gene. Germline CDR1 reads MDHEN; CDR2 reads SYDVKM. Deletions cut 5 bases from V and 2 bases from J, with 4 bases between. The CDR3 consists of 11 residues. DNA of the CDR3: TGTGCCAGCAGTCAAACCTACGAGCAGTACTTC. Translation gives CASSQTYEQYF.

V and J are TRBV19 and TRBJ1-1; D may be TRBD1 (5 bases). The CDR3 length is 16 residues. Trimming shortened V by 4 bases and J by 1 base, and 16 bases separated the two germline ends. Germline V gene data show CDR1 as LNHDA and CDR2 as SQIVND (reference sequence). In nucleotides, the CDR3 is TGTGCCAGTAGTACTAGTGCGGGGGGAGGGAACACTGAAGCTTTCTTT. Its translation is CASSTSAGGGNTEAFF.

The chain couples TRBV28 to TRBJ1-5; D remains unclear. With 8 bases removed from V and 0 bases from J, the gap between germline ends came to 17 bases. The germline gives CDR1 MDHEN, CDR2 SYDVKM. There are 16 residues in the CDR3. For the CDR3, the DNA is TGTGCCAGCCTCGACGGGAGCCAGTATAGCAATCAGCCCCAGCATTTT. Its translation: CASLDGSQYSNQPQHF.

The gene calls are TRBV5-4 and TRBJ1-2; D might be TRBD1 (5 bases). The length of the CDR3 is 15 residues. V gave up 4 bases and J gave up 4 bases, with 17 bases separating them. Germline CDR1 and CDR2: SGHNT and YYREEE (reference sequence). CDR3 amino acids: CASSPGGGEGYGYTF. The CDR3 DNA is TGTGCCAGCAGCCCCGGAGGAGGGGAGGGCTATGGCTACACCTTC. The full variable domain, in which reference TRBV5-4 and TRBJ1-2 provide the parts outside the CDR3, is ETGVTQSPTHLIKTRGQQVTLRCSSQSGHNTVSWYQQALGQGPQFIFQYYREEENGRGNFPPRFSGLQFPNYSSELNVNALELDDSALYLCASSPGGGEGYGYTFGSGTRLTVV.

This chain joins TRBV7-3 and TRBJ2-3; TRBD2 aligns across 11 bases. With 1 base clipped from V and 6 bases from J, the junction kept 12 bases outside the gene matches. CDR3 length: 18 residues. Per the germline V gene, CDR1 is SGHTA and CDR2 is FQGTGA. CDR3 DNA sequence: TGTGCCAGCAGCTTAATTGCCGCTAGCGGGGGGTCTTTTGATACGCAGTATTTT. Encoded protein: CASSLIAASGGSFDTQYF. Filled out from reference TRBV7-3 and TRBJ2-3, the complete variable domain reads GAGVSQTPSNKVTEKGKYVELRCDPISGHTALYWYRQSLGQGPEFLIYFQGTGAADDSGLPNDRFFAVRPEGSVSTLKIQRTERGDSAVYLCASSLIAASGGSFDTQYFGPGTRLTVL.

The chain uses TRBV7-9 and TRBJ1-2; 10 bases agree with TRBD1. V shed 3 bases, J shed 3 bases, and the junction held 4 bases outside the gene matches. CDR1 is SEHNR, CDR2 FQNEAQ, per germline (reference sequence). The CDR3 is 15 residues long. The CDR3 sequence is CASSLRTGGDYGYTF. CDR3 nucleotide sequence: TGTGCCAGCAGCTTGCGGACAGGGGGGGACTATGGCTACACCTTC.

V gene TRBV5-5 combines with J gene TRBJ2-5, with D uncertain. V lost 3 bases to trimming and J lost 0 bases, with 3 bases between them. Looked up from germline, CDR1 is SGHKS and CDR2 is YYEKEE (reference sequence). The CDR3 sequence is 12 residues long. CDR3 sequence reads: CASSSNQETQYF. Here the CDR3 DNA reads TGTGCCAGCAGCTCCAACCAAGAGACCCAGTACTTC.

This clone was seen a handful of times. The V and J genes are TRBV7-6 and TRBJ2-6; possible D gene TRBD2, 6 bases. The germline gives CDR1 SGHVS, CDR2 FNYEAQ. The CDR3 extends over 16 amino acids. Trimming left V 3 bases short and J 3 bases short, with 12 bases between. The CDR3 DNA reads TGTGCCAGCAGCTTGGTCGCGGGGAGTGGGGCCAACGTCCTGACTTTC. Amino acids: CASSLVAGSGANVLTF. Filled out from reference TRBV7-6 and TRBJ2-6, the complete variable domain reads GAGVSQSPRYKVTKRGQDVALRCDPISGHVSLYWYRQALGQGPEFLTYFNYEAQQDKSGLPNDRFSAERPEGSISTLTIQRTEQRDSAMYRCASSLVAGSGANVLTFGAGSRLTVL.

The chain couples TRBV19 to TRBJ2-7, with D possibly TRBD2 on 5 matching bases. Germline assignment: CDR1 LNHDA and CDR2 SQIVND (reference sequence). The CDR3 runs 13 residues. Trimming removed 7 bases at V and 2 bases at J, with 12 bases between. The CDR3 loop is CASNEGPPYEQYF. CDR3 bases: TGTGCCAGTAATGAGGGCCCTCCCTACGAGCAGTACTTC.

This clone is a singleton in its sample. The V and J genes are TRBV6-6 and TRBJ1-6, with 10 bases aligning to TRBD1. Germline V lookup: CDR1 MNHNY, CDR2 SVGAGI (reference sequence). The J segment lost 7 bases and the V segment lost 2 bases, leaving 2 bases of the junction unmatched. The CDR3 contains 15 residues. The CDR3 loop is CASSYRDRGNSPLHF. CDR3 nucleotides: TGTGCCAGCAGTTACCGGGACAGGGGAAATTCACCCCTCCACTTT.

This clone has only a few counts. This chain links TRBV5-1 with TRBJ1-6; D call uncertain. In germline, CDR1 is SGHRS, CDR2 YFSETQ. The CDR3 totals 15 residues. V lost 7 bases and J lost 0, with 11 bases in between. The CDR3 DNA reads TGCGCCAGCTCGCCGGGAAGCTCCTATAATTCACCCCTCCACTTT. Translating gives CASSPGSSYNSPLHF.

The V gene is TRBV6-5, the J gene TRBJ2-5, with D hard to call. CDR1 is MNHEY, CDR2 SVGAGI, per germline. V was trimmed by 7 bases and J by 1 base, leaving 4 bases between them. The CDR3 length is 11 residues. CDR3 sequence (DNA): TGTGCCAGCACCAGCCAAGAGACCCAGTACTTC. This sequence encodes CASTSQETQYF.

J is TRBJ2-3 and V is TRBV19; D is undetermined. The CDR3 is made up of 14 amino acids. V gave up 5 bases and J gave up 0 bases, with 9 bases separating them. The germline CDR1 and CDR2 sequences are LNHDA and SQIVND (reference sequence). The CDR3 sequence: CASSLSRSTDTQYF. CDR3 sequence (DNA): TGTGCCAGTAGTCTTAGTCGGAGCACAGATACGCAGTATTTT.

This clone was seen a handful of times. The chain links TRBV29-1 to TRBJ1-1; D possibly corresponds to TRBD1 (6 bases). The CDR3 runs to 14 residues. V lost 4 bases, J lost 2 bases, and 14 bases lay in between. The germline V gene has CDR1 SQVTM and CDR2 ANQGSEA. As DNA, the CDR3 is TGCAGCGTTGCGGGGGGGGCGGCAAACACTGAAGCTTTCTTT. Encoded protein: CSVAGGAANTEAFF.

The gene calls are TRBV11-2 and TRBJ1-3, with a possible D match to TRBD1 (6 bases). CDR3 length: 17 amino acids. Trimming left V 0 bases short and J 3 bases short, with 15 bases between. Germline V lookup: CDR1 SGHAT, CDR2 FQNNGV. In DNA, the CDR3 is TGTGCCAGCAGCTTAGAGGCCAGGGGATTTAGTGGAAACACCATATATTTT. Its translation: CASSLEARGFSGNTIYF.

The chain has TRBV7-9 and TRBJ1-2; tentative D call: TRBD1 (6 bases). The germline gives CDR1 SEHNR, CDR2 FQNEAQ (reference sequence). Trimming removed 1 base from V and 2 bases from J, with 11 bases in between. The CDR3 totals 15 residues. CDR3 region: CASSLEQGLNYGYTF. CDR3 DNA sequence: TGTGCCAGCAGCTTAGAGCAGGGGCTGAACTATGGCTACACCTTC.

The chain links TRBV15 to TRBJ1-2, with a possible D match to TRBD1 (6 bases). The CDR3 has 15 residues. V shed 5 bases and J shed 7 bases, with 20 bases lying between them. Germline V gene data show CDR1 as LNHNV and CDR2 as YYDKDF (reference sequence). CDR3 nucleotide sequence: TGTGCCACCAGCCCTCCTGCCCCCCAGGGGTCTGGCTACACCTTC. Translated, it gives CATSPPAPQGSGYTF.

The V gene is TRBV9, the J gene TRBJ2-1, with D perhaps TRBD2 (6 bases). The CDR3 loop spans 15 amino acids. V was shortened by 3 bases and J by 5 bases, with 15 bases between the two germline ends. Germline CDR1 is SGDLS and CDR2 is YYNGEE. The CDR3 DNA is TGTGCCAGCAGCGACCTCGGGACTGAACACAATGAGCAGTTCTTC. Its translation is CASSDLGTEHNEQFF.

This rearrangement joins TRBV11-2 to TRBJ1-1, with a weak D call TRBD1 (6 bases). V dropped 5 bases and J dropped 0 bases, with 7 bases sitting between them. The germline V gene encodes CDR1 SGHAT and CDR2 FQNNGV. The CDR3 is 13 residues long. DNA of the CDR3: TGTGCCAGCAGCGCAGGGGTGAACACTGAAGCTTTCTTT. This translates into CASSAGVNTEAFF.